The TCR beta chain described here comes from a study of blood T cell repertoires in COVID-19. Overall study context: Acute and convalescent COVID-19 specimens originated in the United States, Italy and Spain.

Per germline, CDR1 SQVTM and CDR2 ANQGSEA. The CDR3 extends over 15 amino acids. V was clipped by 0 bases and J by 7 bases, with 19 bases between them. TCRdb keeps only in-frame clones here, not all; method: immunoSEQ multiplex PCR. The data show about 370,000 clones, more than 75% seen once. Enrolled during active infection, Seattle patients were then followed longitudinally. This clone showed up just once. Source material: peripheral blood. This sequence originates from a woman in her thirties with COVID-19, enrolled during active disease. This rearrangement joins TRBV29-1 to TRBJ2-7; weak D call: TRBD2 (5 bases). CDR3 bases: TGCAGCGTTGAAGAAGGTAGAGGGCGTACTCTTGAGCAGTACTTC. Amino acid sequence: CSVEEGRGRTLEQYF.